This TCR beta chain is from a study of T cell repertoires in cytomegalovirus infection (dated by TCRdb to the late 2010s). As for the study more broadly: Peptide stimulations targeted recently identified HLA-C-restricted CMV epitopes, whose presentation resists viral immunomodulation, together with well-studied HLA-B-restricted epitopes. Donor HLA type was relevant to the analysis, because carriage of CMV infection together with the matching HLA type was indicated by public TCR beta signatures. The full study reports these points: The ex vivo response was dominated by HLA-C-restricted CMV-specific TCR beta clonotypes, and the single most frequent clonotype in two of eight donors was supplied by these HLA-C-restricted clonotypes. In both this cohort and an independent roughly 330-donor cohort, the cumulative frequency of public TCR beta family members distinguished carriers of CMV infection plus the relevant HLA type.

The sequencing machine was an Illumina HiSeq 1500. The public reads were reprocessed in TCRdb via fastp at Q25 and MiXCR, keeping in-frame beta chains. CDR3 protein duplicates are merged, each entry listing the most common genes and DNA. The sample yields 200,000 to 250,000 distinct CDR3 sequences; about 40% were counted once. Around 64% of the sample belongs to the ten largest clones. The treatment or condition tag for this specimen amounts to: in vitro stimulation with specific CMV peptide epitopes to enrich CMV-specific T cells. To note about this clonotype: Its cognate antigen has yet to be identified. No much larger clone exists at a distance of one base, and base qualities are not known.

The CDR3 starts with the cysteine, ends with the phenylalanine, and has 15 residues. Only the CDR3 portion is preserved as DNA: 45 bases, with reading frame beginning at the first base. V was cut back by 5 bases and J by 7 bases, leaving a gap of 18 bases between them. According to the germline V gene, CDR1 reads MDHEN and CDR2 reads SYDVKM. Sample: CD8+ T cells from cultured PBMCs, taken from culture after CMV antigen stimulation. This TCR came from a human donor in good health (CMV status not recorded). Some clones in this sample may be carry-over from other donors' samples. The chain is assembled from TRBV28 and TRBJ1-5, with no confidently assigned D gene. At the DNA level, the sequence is TGTGCCAGCAGTCTTCAAAGGGCGTTTGGGCAGCCCCAGCATTTT. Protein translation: CASSLQRAFGQPQHF. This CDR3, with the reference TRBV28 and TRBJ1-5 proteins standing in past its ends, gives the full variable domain DVKVTQSSRYLVKRTGEKVFLECVQDMDHENMFWYRQDPGLGLRLIYFSYDVKMKEKGDIPEGYSVSREKKERFSLILESASTNQTSMYLCASSLQRAFGQPQHFGDGTRLSIL.